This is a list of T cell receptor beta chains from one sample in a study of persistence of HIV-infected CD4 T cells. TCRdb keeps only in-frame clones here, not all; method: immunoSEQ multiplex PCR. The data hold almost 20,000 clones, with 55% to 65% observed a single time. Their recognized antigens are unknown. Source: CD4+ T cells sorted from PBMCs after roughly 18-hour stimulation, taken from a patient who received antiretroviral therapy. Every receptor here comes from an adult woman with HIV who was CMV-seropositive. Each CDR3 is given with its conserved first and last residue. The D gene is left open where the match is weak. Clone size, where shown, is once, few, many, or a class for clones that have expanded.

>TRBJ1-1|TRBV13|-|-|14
TGTGCCAGCAGCTTAGAACGGTGGGACACTGAAGCTTTCTTT
CASSLERWDTEAFF
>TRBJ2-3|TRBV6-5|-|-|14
TGTGCCAGCAGCCTTGGGGCAGCCACAGATACGCAGTATTTT
CASSLGAATDTQYF
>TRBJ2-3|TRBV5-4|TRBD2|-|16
TGTGCCAGCAGCTTGTTAGGCGGGGGGGTCACAGATACGCAGTATTTT
CASSLLGGGVTDTQYF
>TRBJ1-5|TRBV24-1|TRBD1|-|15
TGTGCCACCAGTATGGGACAGGGGATCAATCAGCCCCAGCATTTT
CATSMGQGINQPQHF
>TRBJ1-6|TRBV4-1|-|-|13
TGCGCCAGCGCGGACAGAGGCTCCTCACCCCTCCACTTT
CASADRGSSPLHF
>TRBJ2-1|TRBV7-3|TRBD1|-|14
TGTGCCAGCAGCGTAACAGGGGGCATCGATGAGCAGTTCTTC
CASSVTGGIDEQFF
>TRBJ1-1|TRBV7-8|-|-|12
TGTGCCAGCAGCCCATCGGGGTTAGAAGCTTTCTTT
CASSPSGLEAFF
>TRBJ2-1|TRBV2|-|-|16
TGTGCCAGCAGTGAATTTGTTGCAGGGTTTAACAATGAGCAGTTCTTC
CASSEFVAGFNNEQFF
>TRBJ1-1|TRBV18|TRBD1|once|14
TGTGCCAGCTCACCAGCAGGGGGCTATACTGAAGCTTTCTTT
CASSPAGGYTEAFF
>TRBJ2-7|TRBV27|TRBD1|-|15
TGTGCCAGCAGTTTAAGATCGGACAGGGGGTACGAGCAGTACTTC
CASSLRSDRGYEQYF
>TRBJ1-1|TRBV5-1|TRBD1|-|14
TGCGCCAGCAGCTTGGGACAGGGGAGCACTGAAGCTTTCTTT
CASSLGQGSTEAFF
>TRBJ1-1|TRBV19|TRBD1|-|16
TGTGCCAGTAGTATAGGGAGACAGGGAAGAAGAACTGAAGCTTTCTTT
CASSIGRQGRRTEAFF
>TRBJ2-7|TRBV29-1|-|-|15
TGCAGCGTTGCCGGCAGGGAACCCTTCTCCTACGAGCAGTACTTC
CSVAGREPFSYEQYF
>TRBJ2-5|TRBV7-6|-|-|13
TGTGCCAGCAGCTTAGGCCAGCAAGAGACCCAGTACTTC
CASSLGQQETQYF
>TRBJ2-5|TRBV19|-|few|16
TGTGCCAGTAGTCTCAATACTCAACAGGGTCGGGGGACCCAGTACTTC
CASSLNTQQGRGTQYF
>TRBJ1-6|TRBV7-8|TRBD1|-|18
TGTGCCAGCAGCTTAGCCAGACAGGGTAGCTCCTATAATTCACCCCTCCACTTT
CASSLARQGSSYNSPLHF
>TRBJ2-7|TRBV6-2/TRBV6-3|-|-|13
TGTGCCAGCAGTTGGGGCGGAGAGGTCGAGCAGTACTTC
CASSWGGEVEQYF
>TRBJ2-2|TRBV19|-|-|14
TGTGCCAGTAGTATAGATACGGGGTTGCGGGAGCTGTTTTTT
CASSIDTGLRELFF
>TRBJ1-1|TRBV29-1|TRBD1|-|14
TGCAGCGTTGCACAGGGGGCAAGGAACACTGAAGCTTTCTTT
CSVAQGARNTEAFF
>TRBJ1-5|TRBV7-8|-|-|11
TGTGCCAGCAGCTTAGGTCAGCCCCAGCATTTT
CASSLGQPQHF
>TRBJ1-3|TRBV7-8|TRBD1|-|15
TGTGCCAGCAGACCGGGACAGCACTCTGGAAACACCATATATTTT
CASRPGQHSGNTIYF
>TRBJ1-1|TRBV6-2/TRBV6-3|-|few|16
TGTGCCAGCAGTCTCGCCCCGGTACGCCCGAACACTGAAGCTTTCTTT
CASSLAPVRPNTEAFF
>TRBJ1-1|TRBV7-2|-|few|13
TGTGCCAGCAGCTTAGCGGGAGGGAATCAAGCTTTCTTT
CASSLAGGNQAFF
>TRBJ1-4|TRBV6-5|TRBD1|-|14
TGTGCCAGCAATACGGGACAGGTATATGAAAAACTGTTTTTT
CASNTGQVYEKLFF
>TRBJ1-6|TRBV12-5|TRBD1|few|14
TGTGCTAGTGGCTCGGGGACAGTTAATTCACCCCTCCACTTT
CASGSGTVNSPLHF
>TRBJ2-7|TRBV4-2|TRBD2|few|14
TGTGCCAGCAGCCAAGCTCCTCTCGGGGAGGGGCAGTACTTC
CASSQAPLGEGQYF
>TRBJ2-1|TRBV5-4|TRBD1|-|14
TGTGCCAGCAGGTTGACAGGGGTGGATGATGAGCAGTTCTTC
CASRLTGVDDEQFF
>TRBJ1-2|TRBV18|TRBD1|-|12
TGTGCCAGCTCACCATCGGACAGGCCGGGGACCTTC
CASSPSDRPGTF
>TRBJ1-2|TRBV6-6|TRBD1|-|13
TGTGCCAGCAGAACTGGACGGACAGGGAACTACACCTTC
CASRTGRTGNYTF
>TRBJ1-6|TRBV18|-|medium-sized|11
TGTGCCAGCTCAGAAAATTCACCCCTCCACTTT
CASSENSPLHF
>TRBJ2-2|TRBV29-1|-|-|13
TGCAGCGTTGATAAGGGTAACACCGGGGAGCTGTTTTTT
CSVDKGNTGELFF
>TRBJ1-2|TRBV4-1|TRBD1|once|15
TGCGCCAGCAGCCAACCTGACAGGGAACTCTATGGCTACACCTTC
CASSQPDRELYGYTF
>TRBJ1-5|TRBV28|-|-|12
TGTGCCAGCAGTTTAACCGATCAGCCCCAGCATTTT
CASSLTDQPQHF
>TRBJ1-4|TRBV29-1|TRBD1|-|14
TGCAGCGTTGGGGGAAACAGGGGCGGGGAAAAACTGTTTTTT
CSVGGNRGGEKLFF
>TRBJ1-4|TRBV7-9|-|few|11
TGTGCCAGCAGCTTAAGTGGAAAACTGTTTTTT
CASSLSGKLFF
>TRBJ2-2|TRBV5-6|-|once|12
TGTGCCAGCAGCTTGGTAGGCGGGGAGCTGTTTTTT
CASSLVGGELFF
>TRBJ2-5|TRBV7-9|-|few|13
TGTGCCAGCAGCCTTGACAGAGGAGAGACCCAGTACTTC
CASSLDRGETQYF
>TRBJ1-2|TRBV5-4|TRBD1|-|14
TGTGCCAGCAGCACTCCACAGGGGGATAGTGGCTACACCTTC
CASSTPQGDSGYTF
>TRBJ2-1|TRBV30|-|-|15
TGTGCCTGGAGTAGGGCGGGGGCATTCTACAATGAGCAGTTCTTC
CAWSRAGAFYNEQFF
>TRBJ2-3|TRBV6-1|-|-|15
TGTGCCAGCAGTGAATCAATTCGGGGTCGTGATACGCAGTATTTT
CASSESIRGRDTQYF
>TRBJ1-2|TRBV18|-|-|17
TGTGCCAGCTCGCAAGATCCTTTTCAGGGGTCTAACTATGGCTACACCTTC
CASSQDPFQGSNYGYTF
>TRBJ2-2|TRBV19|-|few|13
TGTGCCAGTAGAAGAACCAACACCGGGGAGCTGTTTTTT
CASRRTNTGELFF
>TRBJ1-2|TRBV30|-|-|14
TGTGCCTGGAGTGTACAGGTAGCTAACTATGGCTACACCTTC
CAWSVQVANYGYTF
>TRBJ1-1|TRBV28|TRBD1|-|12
TGTGCCAGCAGCAACCTAAGGGGGCAAGCTTTCTTT
CASSNLRGQAFF
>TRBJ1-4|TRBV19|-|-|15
TGTGCCAGTAGTATTTTCGGATATGGGGATGAAAAACTGTTTTTT
CASSIFGYGDEKLFF
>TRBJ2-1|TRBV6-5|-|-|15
TGTGCCAGCAGTTACTCGGGGGCGAGGGACAATGAGCAGTTCTTC
CASSYSGARDNEQFF
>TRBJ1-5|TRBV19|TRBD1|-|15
TGTGCCACCACGGGACAGCGGGTGGGAAATCAGCCCCAGCATTTT
CATTGQRVGNQPQHF